This T cell receptor (beta chain) emerged from a study of shared T cell receptors in the human thymus. The assay was immunoSEQ multiplex PCR, and TCRdb's table has in-frame clones only and misses some. The sample has some 700,000 clones, 70% to 90% seen once; the top ten hold 0.0095% to 0.013%. The sample also formed part of further work on human thymus T cells. That source adds: It was healthy Finnish infants having corrective surgery for congenital heart defects who were the donors. Resections were taken during corrective heart surgery, and the thymus tissue came from these. Unrelated individuals had highly overlapping thymic repertoires, as reported in related research.

This TCR derives from a girl in the first two years of life with a congenital heart defect. Source material: thymocytes.

The CDR3 nucleotides read TGCGCCAGCAGCTCCCCGGGACACCGACCCCCGACGCAGTATTTT. It codes for CASSSPGHRPPTQYF. This chain uses TRBV5-1 with TRBJ2-3; the D gene is possibly TRBD1 (6 bases). The CDR3 runs 15 residues. With 3 bases removed from V and 9 bases from J, the gap between germline ends came to 20 bases. Germline-derived CDR1 and CDR2 are SGHRS and YFSETQ.